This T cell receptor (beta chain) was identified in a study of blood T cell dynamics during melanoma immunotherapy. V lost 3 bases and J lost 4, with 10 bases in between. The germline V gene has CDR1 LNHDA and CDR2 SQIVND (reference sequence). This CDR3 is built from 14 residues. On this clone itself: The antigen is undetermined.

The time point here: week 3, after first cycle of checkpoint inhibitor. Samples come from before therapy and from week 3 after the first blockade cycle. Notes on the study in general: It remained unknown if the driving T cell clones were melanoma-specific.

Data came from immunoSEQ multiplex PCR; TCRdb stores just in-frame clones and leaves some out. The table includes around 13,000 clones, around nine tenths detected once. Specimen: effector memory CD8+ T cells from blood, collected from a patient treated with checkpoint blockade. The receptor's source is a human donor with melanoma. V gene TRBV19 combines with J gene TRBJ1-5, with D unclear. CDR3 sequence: CASSMGWGNQPQHF. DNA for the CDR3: TGTGCCAGTAGTATGGGCTGGGGTAATCAGCCCCAGCATTTT.